The 19 T cell receptor beta chains in this list originate from one sample, sequenced in a study of early T cells in non-severe SARS-CoV-2 infection. Using its own MiXCR run on the 5' RACE reads, TCRdb lists one record per CDR3 protein. This table has about 58,000 distinct CDR3 sequences, about 11% appearing once. The sample in question was whole blood, obtained at baseline. These receptors were obtained from an adult who was a healthcare worker with PCR-confirmed SARS-CoV-2 infection or an uninfected control (not recorded which). The donor label of this sample is uncertain.

CDR3 DNA sequence: TGTGCCAGCAGTTTGGCAGGGGGCGAATATGGCTACACCTTC. Its protein product is CASSLAGGEYGYTF. The rearrangement joins TRBV27 to TRBJ1-2, with 8 nucleotides matching TRBD1. Germline trimming cut 3 bases from V and 5 bases from J; bases unmatched to any gene: 5. The CDR3 length is 14 residues. Per the germline V gene, CDR1 is MNHEY and CDR2 is SMNVEV (reference sequence).

This clonotype has just a few counts. V is TRBV3-1 and J is TRBJ2-5; tentatively, D is TRBD2 (5 bases). Germline assignment: CDR1 LGHDT and CDR2 YNNKEL (reference sequence). The CDR3 runs 16 residues. V lost 0 bases and J lost 4, with 15 bases in between. CDR3 residues: CASSQELLSRAETQYF. The CDR3 nucleotides are TGTGCCAGCAGCCAAGAACTCCTTTCGAGGGCAGAGACCCAGTACTTC.

This clonotype was seen ten or more times. The chain combines TRBV5-6 with TRBJ1-1, with unresolved D. The germline gives CDR1 SGHDT, CDR2 YYEEEE. This CDR3 region has 13 residues. V lost 0 bases and J 1 base, leaving 4 bases between the germline ends. The DNA for the CDR3 is TGTGCCAGCAGCTTGGCTACGAACACTGAAGCTTTCTTT. Protein sequence: CASSLATNTEAFF. The whole variable domain, remainder taken from reference TRBV5-6 and TRBJ1-1, is DAGVTQSPTHLIKTRGQQVTLRCSPKSGHDTVSWYQQALGQGPQFIFQYYEEEERQRGNFPDRFSGHQFPNYSSELNVNALLLGDSALYLCASSLATNTEAFFGQGTRLTVV.

The chain is built from TRBV6-5 and TRBJ1-1, with D unresolved. This CDR3 region has 14 residues. CDR1 and CDR2 from the germline V gene are MNHEY and SVGAGI. The V end was cut by 4 bases, the J end by 1 base, with 10 bases between. In DNA form, the CDR3 reads TGTGCCAGCAGTTCCGTGGGCTCGAACACTGAAGCTTTCTTT. Translation: CASSSVGSNTEAFF.

This chain joins TRBV11-2 and TRBJ2-7, with 9 bases fitting TRBD1. The V gene end was trimmed by 5 bases and the J gene end by 3 bases; junction bases not matched to a gene: 2. In germline, CDR1 is SGHAT, CDR2 FQNNGV. The CDR3 length is 13 residues. CDR3 sequence reads: CASSQGQGYEQYV. CDR3 sequence (DNA): TGTGCCAGCAGCCAGGGACAGGGCTACGAGCAGTACGTC.

This clonotype was counted between two and nine times. The V call is TRBV19, the J call TRBJ2-7; 12 bases line up with TRBD1. The germline gives CDR1 LNHDA, CDR2 SQIVND (reference sequence). V lost 4 bases and J lost 4; bases outside the gene matches: 5. The CDR3 runs to 15 residues. The CDR3 DNA sequence: TGTGCCAGTAGTAAAGGGACAGGGGGCGATTACGAGCAGTACGTC. Residues: CASSKGTGGDYEQYV.

V is TRBV6-1 and J is TRBJ2-7, with TRBD1 as a possible D gene (5 bases). Germline V gene lookup returns CDR1 MNHNS and CDR2 SASEGT. The CDR3 totals 12 residues. Trimming took off 10 bases at V and 3 bases at J, with 13 bases between the two ends. The CDR3 region has the DNA TGTGCCACCCAGGGAAACAGCTACGAGCAGTACGTC. It yields the protein CATQGNSYEQYV.

This clonotype was found a few times. The V and J genes are TRBV7-6 and TRBJ1-1; 7 bases map to TRBD1. Unmatched junction bases numbered 11, after V lost 5 bases and J lost 2 bases. The CDR3 totals 16 residues. From germline, CDR1 is SGHVS and CDR2 FNYEAQ. Here the CDR3 reads CASSPRSGQSNTEAFF. As DNA, the CDR3 is TGTGCCAGCAGCCCGAGATCGGGACAGTCCAACACTGAAGCTTTCTTT.

This clonotype was picked up many times. The V gene is TRBV6-2 or TRBV6-3, the J gene TRBJ1-2, with a weak D call TRBD1 (6 bases). The CDR3 has 15 residues. Germline-derived CDR1 and CDR2 are MNHEY and SVGEGT. The ends were cut back, 6 bases at V and 7 bases at J, with 21 bases in the middle. This chain's CDR3 is CASSPREGGLGGYTF. CDR3 bases: TGTGCCAGCAGCCCCCGTGAGGGGGGTTTAGGTGGCTACACCTTC.

CDR3 coding DNA: TGTGCCAGCAGCCGGTGGGGAGCAACTAATGAAAAACTGTTTTTT. This gives the protein CASSRWGATNEKLFF. V is TRBV5-5 and J is TRBJ1-4, with D unresolved. V lost 4 bases to trimming and J lost 0 bases, with 10 bases between them. CDR3 length: 15 amino acids. CDR1 SGHKS and CDR2 YYEKEE come from the germline V gene (reference sequence).

This clonotype was seen ten or more times. This sequence joins TRBV2 and TRBJ1-1; possibly TRBD1 for D (5 bases). The CDR3 length is 13 residues. The germline V and J ends were trimmed by 6 bases and 5 bases, with 13 bases remaining between them. Looked up from germline, CDR1 is SNHLY and CDR2 is FYNNEI. The CDR3 reads CASSSTGGTEAFF. The CDR3 nucleotides read TGTGCCAGCAGCTCAACGGGGGGGACTGAAGCTTTCTTT.

This chain joins TRBV11-3 and TRBJ2-2; weak D call: TRBD1 (6 bases). The length of the CDR3 is 16 residues. The germline CDR1 and CDR2 sequences are SGHNT and YENEEA. Between the trimmed V and J ends, which lost 1 base and 4 bases, there was a span of 13 bases. CDR3 sequence (DNA): TGTGCCAGCAGCTTAGCCCAGGGGCAGGGCACCGGGGAGCTGTTTTTT. It yields the protein CASSLAQGQGTGELFF.

This clonotype appeared many times. V usage is TRBV7-9 and J usage is TRBJ2-7; TRBD1 is a possible D gene (6 bases). The CDR3 runs 13 residues. V shed 6 bases and J shed 4 bases, with 13 bases lying between them. CDR1 is SEHNR and CDR2 is FQNEAQ in the germline V gene (reference sequence). For the CDR3, the DNA is TGTGCCAGCAGTCCAACAGGGATGTACGAGCAGTACGTC. This sequence encodes CASSPTGMYEQYV.

The gene calls are TRBV11-1 and TRBJ2-2, with D unresolved. V shed 3 bases and J shed 5 bases, with 4 bases lying between them. Looked up from germline, CDR1 is SGHAT and CDR2 is FQDESV (reference sequence). The CDR3 is 12 residues long. The CDR3 loop reads CASSFITGELFF. CDR3 sequence (DNA): TGTGCCAGCAGCTTTATTACCGGGGAGCTGTTTTTT.

This clonotype was observed many times. This chain uses TRBV12-3 or TRBV12-4 with TRBJ2-2; weak D call: TRBD1 (6 bases). Trimming removed 2 bases from V and 0 bases from J, with 13 bases in between. This CDR3 is built from 17 residues. The CDR3: CASSLSIEGANTGELFF. Written as DNA, the CDR3 is TGTGCCAGCAGTTTATCTATCGAGGGGGCGAACACCGGGGAGCTGTTTTTT.

This clonotype was counted a few times. The rearrangement uses TRBV6-4 and TRBJ2-1; D gene ambiguous. Trimming took 3 bases from V and 8 from J, leaving 20 bases between them. From germline, CDR1 is MRHNA and CDR2 SNTAGT. This CDR3 is built from 16 residues. CDR3 in amino acids: CASSESPDGSPHEQFF. The CDR3 coding sequence is TGTGCCAGCAGTGAATCCCCGGACGGATCCCCCCATGAGCAGTTCTTC.

This clonotype appeared many times. This chain uses TRBV20-1 with TRBJ1-5; D is possibly TRBD1 (5 bases). The length of the CDR3 is 12 residues. CDR1 and CDR2 (germline): DFQATT, SNEGSKA (reference sequence). The V gene lost 6 bases and the J gene lost 0 bases, with 6 bases spanning the gap. For the CDR3, the DNA is TGCAGTGCGGGGGATAGCAATCAGCCCCAGCATTTT. It codes for CSAGDSNQPQHF.

The rearrangement links TRBV29-1 to TRBJ1-1, with a possible D match to TRBD1 (6 bases). Trimming removed 4 bases at V and 5 bases at J, with 17 bases between. From germline, CDR1 is SQVTM and CDR2 ANQGSEA. The CDR3 totals 14 residues. CDR3 protein: CSVAPSQGRTEAFF. The CDR3 DNA reads as TGCAGCGTTGCTCCTTCACAGGGTAGGACTGAAGCTTTCTTT.

This clonotype was detected ten times or more. This chain connects TRBV9 to TRBJ1-1; 9 bases line up with TRBD1. Germline CDR1 is SGDLS and CDR2 is YYNGEE. The CDR3 sequence is 14 residues long. With V trimmed by 3 bases and J by 2 bases, 2 bases remained unmatched. CDR3 residues: CASSGDRDNTEAFF. The CDR3 DNA is TGTGCCAGCAGCGGGGACAGGGATAACACTGAAGCTTTCTTT.